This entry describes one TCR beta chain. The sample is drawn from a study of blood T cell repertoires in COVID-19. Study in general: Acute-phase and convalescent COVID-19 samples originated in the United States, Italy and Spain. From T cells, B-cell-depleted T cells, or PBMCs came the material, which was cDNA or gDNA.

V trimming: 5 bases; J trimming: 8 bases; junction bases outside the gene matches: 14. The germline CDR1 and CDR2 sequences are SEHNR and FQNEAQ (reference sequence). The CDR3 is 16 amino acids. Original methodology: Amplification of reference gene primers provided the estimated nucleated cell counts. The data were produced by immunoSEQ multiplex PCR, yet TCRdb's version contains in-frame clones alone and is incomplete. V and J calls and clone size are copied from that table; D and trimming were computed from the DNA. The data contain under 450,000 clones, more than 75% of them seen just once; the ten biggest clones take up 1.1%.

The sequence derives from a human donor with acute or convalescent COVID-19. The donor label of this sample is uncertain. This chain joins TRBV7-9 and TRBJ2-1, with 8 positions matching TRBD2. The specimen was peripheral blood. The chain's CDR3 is CASSVGSGTRADEQFF. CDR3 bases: TGTGCCAGCAGCGTAGGGTCCGGGACTAGGGCGGATGAGCAGTTCTTC.